The rows below give T cell receptor beta chains drawn from one sample of a study of blood T cell repertoires in COVID-19. The assay was immunoSEQ multiplex PCR, and TCRdb's table has in-frame clones only and misses some. The sample lists about 310,000 clones; 85% to 90% were seen once. Source material: peripheral blood. All receptors derive from a woman under 40 with COVID-19, enrolled during active disease. The CDR3 runs from the conserved cysteine through the conserved F or W. Fields, in order: CDR3 protein, CDR3 DNA, D gene, V gene, clone size, J gene. The D gene is left open where the match is weak. Some rows have no size entry. The others give once, few or many, or a class for an expanded clone.

cdr3_aa: CASSTMITGTGLNEQFF
cdr3_nt: TGCGCCAGCAGCACGATGATAACCGGGACTGGACTGAATGAGCAGTTCTTC
d_call: .
v_call: TRBV5-1
clone_size: .
j_call: TRBJ2-1

cdr3_aa: CAWRPTDRGYEAFF
cdr3_nt: TGTGCCTGGAGACCAACGGACAGGGGCTATGAAGCTTTCTTT
d_call: TRBD1
v_call: TRBV30
clone_size: .
j_call: TRBJ1-1

cdr3_aa: CASSFKTAATNEKLFF
cdr3_nt: TGTGCCAGCAGCTTTAAAACAGCCGCAACTAATGAAAAACTGTTTTTT
d_call: .
v_call: TRBV5-8
clone_size: .
j_call: TRBJ1-4

cdr3_aa: CASSIAGGLRTDTQYF
cdr3_nt: TGTGCCAGTAGTATCGCGGGAGGGCTTCGGACAGATACGCAGTATTTT
d_call: TRBD2
v_call: TRBV19
clone_size: .
j_call: TRBJ2-3

cdr3_aa: CASRSWGPEEPQHF
cdr3_nt: TGTGCCAGCAGGTCCTGGGGGCCTGAAGAGCCCCAGCATTTT
d_call: .
v_call: TRBV28
clone_size: .
j_call: TRBJ1-5

cdr3_aa: CASSAPSSYNSPLHF
cdr3_nt: TGTGCCAGCAGTGCGCCAAGCTCCTATAATTCACCCCTCCACTTT
d_call: .
v_call: TRBV28
clone_size: .
j_call: TRBJ1-6

cdr3_aa: CASSSRENSPLHF
cdr3_nt: TGTGCCAGCAGTTCCCGCGAGAATTCACCCCTCCACTTT
d_call: .
v_call: TRBV6-5
clone_size: .
j_call: TRBJ1-6

cdr3_aa: CASSSPGGVNTEAFF
cdr3_nt: TGTGCCAGCAGCTCACCAGGGGGCGTAAACACTGAAGCTTTCTTT
d_call: TRBD1
v_call: TRBV9
clone_size: .
j_call: TRBJ1-1

cdr3_aa: CASSQDRGAGGYTF
cdr3_nt: TGTGCCAGCAGCCAGGACAGGGGCGCTGGTGGCTACACCTTC
d_call: TRBD1
v_call: TRBV27
clone_size: .
j_call: TRBJ1-2

cdr3_aa: CASSEDRGIGGYTF
cdr3_nt: TGTGCCAGCAGCGAGGACAGGGGAATCGGGGGCTACACCTTC
d_call: TRBD1
v_call: TRBV9
clone_size: .
j_call: TRBJ1-2

cdr3_aa: CASSDFSVNSYEQYF
cdr3_nt: TGTGCCAGCAGTGATTTTAGCGTCAACTCCTACGAGCAGTACTTC
d_call: .
v_call: TRBV25-1
clone_size: .
j_call: TRBJ2-7

cdr3_aa: CASSYGGDEQFF
cdr3_nt: TGTGCCAGCAGTTACGGAGGGGATGAGCAGTTCTTC
d_call: .
v_call: TRBV6-6
clone_size: .
j_call: TRBJ2-1

cdr3_aa: CASSSELDRGRTEAFF
cdr3_nt: TGTGCCAGCTCATCTGAACTTGACAGGGGGCGGACTGAAGCTTTCTTT
d_call: TRBD1
v_call: TRBV18
clone_size: .
j_call: TRBJ1-1

cdr3_aa: CASSSGLADYEQYF
cdr3_nt: TGTGCCAGCAGCTCGGGACTAGCGGACTACGAGCAGTACTTC
d_call: TRBD2
v_call: TRBV9
clone_size: .
j_call: TRBJ2-7

cdr3_aa: CAWSETGGTKAFF
cdr3_nt: TGTGCCTGGAGTGAGACAGGTGGGACTAAAGCTTTCTTT
d_call: .
v_call: TRBV30
clone_size: once
j_call: TRBJ1-1

cdr3_aa: CASSPGILEEKLFF
cdr3_nt: TGTGCCAGCAGTCCAGGGATCCTGGAGGAAAAACTGTTTTTT
d_call: .
v_call: TRBV6-5
clone_size: .
j_call: TRBJ1-4

cdr3_aa: CASRLGQGAAEAFF
cdr3_nt: TGCGCCAGCAGGCTGGGACAGGGGGCAGCTGAAGCTTTCTTT
d_call: TRBD1
v_call: TRBV23-1
clone_size: .
j_call: TRBJ1-1

cdr3_aa: CATSYTANYGYTF
cdr3_nt: TGTGCCACCTCGTACACCGCTAACTATGGCTACACCTTC
d_call: .
v_call: TRBV19
clone_size: .
j_call: TRBJ1-2

cdr3_aa: CASSQFPGAYEQYF
cdr3_nt: TGTGCCAGCAGCCAATTCCCCGGGGCCTACGAGCAGTACTTC
d_call: .
v_call: TRBV14
clone_size: .
j_call: TRBJ2-7

cdr3_aa: CASSDGGRDTEAFF
cdr3_nt: TGCGCCAGCAGTGATGGGGGCCGGGACACTGAAGCTTTCTTT
d_call: .
v_call: TRBV10-1
clone_size: few
j_call: TRBJ1-1

cdr3_aa: CASSQVLADTGELFF
cdr3_nt: TGTGCCAGCAGCCAAGTGCTAGCGGACACCGGGGAGCTGTTTTTT
d_call: TRBD2
v_call: TRBV3-1/TRBV3-2
clone_size: .
j_call: TRBJ2-2

cdr3_aa: CASSVDLAGDLTEQFF
cdr3_nt: TGTGCCAGCAGCGTAGACCTAGCGGGAGACCTCACTGAGCAGTTCTTC
d_call: TRBD2
v_call: TRBV9
clone_size: once
j_call: TRBJ2-1

cdr3_aa: CSVDGGTSTDTQYF
cdr3_nt: TGCAGCGTTGACGGGGGTACTAGCACAGATACGCAGTATTTT
d_call: .
v_call: TRBV29-1
clone_size: .
j_call: TRBJ2-3

cdr3_aa: CASSPHRGDTEAFF
cdr3_nt: TGTGCCAGCAGTCCACACAGGGGCGACACTGAAGCTTTCTTT
d_call: TRBD1
v_call: TRBV27
clone_size: .
j_call: TRBJ1-1

cdr3_aa: CTSSQDREDTEAFF
cdr3_nt: TGCACCAGCAGCCAGGACAGGGAGGACACTGAAGCTTTCTTT
d_call: .
v_call: TRBV1
clone_size: .
j_call: TRBJ1-1

cdr3_aa: CASSQAAGRAGSYEQYF
cdr3_nt: TGTGCCAGCAGCCAAGCTGCCGGGAGAGCCGGGTCCTACGAGCAGTACTTC
d_call: .
v_call: TRBV3-1/TRBV3-2
clone_size: .
j_call: TRBJ2-7

cdr3_aa: CASSLGHASYGYTF
cdr3_nt: TGTGCCAGCAGCTTGGGGCATGCATCCTATGGCTACACCTTC
d_call: .
v_call: TRBV5-8
clone_size: few
j_call: TRBJ1-2

cdr3_aa: CASSPGTGMPQHF
cdr3_nt: TGTGCCAGCAGTCCTGGGACAGGGATGCCCCAGCATTTT
d_call: TRBD1
v_call: TRBV2
clone_size: .
j_call: TRBJ1-5

cdr3_aa: CAISGGQGARSTEAFF
cdr3_nt: TGTGCCATCAGTGGGGGACAGGGGGCACGAAGCACTGAAGCTTTCTTT
d_call: TRBD1
v_call: TRBV10-3
clone_size: .
j_call: TRBJ1-1

cdr3_aa: CASSSIGAAYGYTF
cdr3_nt: TGTGCCAGCAGCTCCATTGGGGCAGCCTATGGCTACACCTTC
d_call: .
v_call: TRBV7-2
clone_size: once
j_call: TRBJ1-2

cdr3_aa: CASSFVDSSYEQYF
cdr3_nt: TGTGCCAGCAGTTTTGTGGACAGCTCCTACGAGCAGTACTTC
d_call: .
v_call: TRBV27
clone_size: .
j_call: TRBJ2-7

cdr3_aa: CASSSLGGNTEAFF
cdr3_nt: TGTGCCAGCAGTTCGTTAGGAGGAAACACTGAAGCTTTCTTT
d_call: .
v_call: TRBV6-5
clone_size: .
j_call: TRBJ1-1